The rows below give T cell receptor beta chains drawn from one sample of a study of response to subunit inactivated influenza vaccine. TCRdb re-called the RT-PCR reads through MiXCR, storing one row per CDR3 protein. The sample has fewer than 800,000 distinct CDR3 sequences, around a sixth seen once; the top ten hold approximately 10%. Sequences were derived from PBMCs from blood, sampled about 11 days after vaccination. These receptors originate from a man aged 50-60 years who received an inactivated influenza vaccine. CDR3s include the opening cysteine and the closing phenylalanine or tryptophan. The D gene is left open where the match is weak. Clone size, where shown, is once, few, many, or a class for clones that have expanded.

- TRBJ2-7 TRBV4-2 18 TRBD1 TGTGCCAGCAGCCATCCTCCCGGGCCCCAGGGGGCCTCCTACGAGCAGTACTTC CASSHPPGPQGASYEQYF
few TRBJ2-5 TRBV30 12 - TGTGCCGGGGTGCGGGGCCCAGAGACCCAGTACTTC CAGVRGPETQYF
few TRBJ2-7 TRBV28 16 TRBD2 TGTGCCAGCAGTTTCTCAAGCGGGAGGAGAACCTACGAGCAGTACTTC CASSFSSGRRTYEQYF
few TRBJ2-3 TRBV20-1 15 TRBD1 TGCAGTGCCGAACGCGTGACAGGGGGGACAGATACGCAGTATTTT CSAERVTGGTDTQYF
- TRBJ2-1 TRBV10-3 15 - TGTGCCATCAGTGGGGGGGGGACACTAGACAATGAGCAGTTCTTC CAISGGGTLDNEQFF
few TRBJ2-3 TRBV11-1 21 TRBD1 TGTGCCAGCAGCTTATGGTTAGGACAGGGGATAAAGCGGAGTAGCACAGATACGCAGTATTTT CASSLWLGQGIKRSSTDTQYF
many TRBJ2-4 TRBV2 17 - TGTGCCAGCAGTGACAGTTTGACGTTGGGAGGCAAAAACATTCAGTACTTC CASSDSLTLGGKNIQYF
- TRBJ2-1 TRBV20-1 14 - TGCAGTGCTAGAGAAGGGGGTGCCTACAATGAGCAGTTCTTC CSAREGGAYNEQFF
- TRBJ2-1 TRBV28 20 TRBD2 TGTGCCAGCACGACTGACGAGCGGGGATTTTTCAGTTTACCTTTAAATGAGCAGTTCTTC CASTTDERGFFSLPLNEQFF
- TRBJ2-2 TRBV2 12 - TGTGCCAGCAAGGAACAGGCCGGGGAGCTGTTTTTT CASKEQAGELFF
- TRBJ1-2 TRBV20-1 11 - TGCAGTGCTAGTCAGGTGGCTGGCTACACCTTC CSASQVAGYTF
- TRBJ2-7 TRBV4-3 17 TRBD2 TGCGCCAGCAGCCAAGGCCCCGGGACTAGCGGGGGCTACGAGCAGTACTTC CASSQGPGTSGGYEQYF
few TRBJ2-1 TRBV21-1 20 - TGTGCCAGCAGCCCCCGTTGGTGGCTAGCGGGTTACGGTACCTACAATGAGCAGTTCTTC CASSPRWWLAGYGTYNEQFF
few TRBJ1-1 TRBV5-1 16 TRBD1 TGCGCCAGCCCCCCCGGGACAGGGGGCACGAACACTGAAGCTTTCTTT CASPPGTGGTNTEAFF
few TRBJ1-2 TRBV27 16 - TGTGCCAGCAGTTCCCTTAACAGGCCTAGGGAATATGGCTACACCTTC CASSSLNRPREYGYTF
few TRBJ1-4 TRBV20-1 18 TRBD1 TGCAGTGCTAGAGATCTGGGACAGGGGGCCACGACCCGCGAAAAACTGTTTTTT CSARDLGQGATTREKLFF
few TRBJ1-1 TRBV28 12 - TGTGCCAGCAGGCGAGGGGAAACTGAAGCTTTCTTT CASRRGETEAFF
- TRBJ2-7 TRBV28 13 - TGTGCCAGCAGGGTTGGCGCTTCCTACGAGCAGTACTTC CASRVGASYEQYF
few TRBJ2-4 TRBV4-2 15 - TGTGCCAGCAGCCAAGTTTCCAGTCCCAAAAACATTCAGTACTTC CASSQVSSPKNIQYF
- TRBJ2-7 TRBV12-3/TRBV12-4 14 - TGTGCCAGCAGTTTGTGGGATAACTCCTACGAGCAGTACTTC CASSLWDNSYEQYF
few TRBJ2-3 TRBV20-1 15 TRBD1 TGCAGTGCTAGACGGACAGGGGTCCGCACAGATACGCAGTATTTT CSARRTGVRTDTQYF
few TRBJ1-6 TRBV7-9 13 TRBD1 TGTGCCAGCAGCCCGGGACAGAATTCACCCCTCCACTTT CASSPGQNSPLHF
few TRBJ2-7 TRBV5-5 15 - TGTGCCAGCAGCTTCGGGGCAGCTTTCTCCTACGAGCAGTACTTC CASSFGAAFSYEQYF
- TRBJ2-7 TRBV29-1 12 - TGCAGCGTTGCCCCAGACAGAAACGAGCAGTACTTC CSVAPDRNEQYF
- TRBJ2-3 TRBV7-9 17 - TGTGCCAGCAGACCCCCGTTCGGAAATCCTAGCACAGATACGCAGTATTTT CASRPPFGNPSTDTQYF
few TRBJ2-1 TRBV2 14 TRBD1 TGTGCCAGCAGCGGACAGGGGGCGATCAATGAGCAGTTCTTC CASSGQGAINEQFF
once TRBJ2-7 TRBV20-1 13 TRBD2 TGCAGTGCTAGCGGAGGGACTAGCTACGAGCAGTACTTC CSASGGTSYEQYF
few TRBJ2-2 TRBV7-2 15 TRBD1 TGTGCCAGCAGCCCAGGGACAGGGATGGCCGGGGAGCTGTTTTTT CASSPGTGMAGELFF
- TRBJ1-5 TRBV6-1 15 - TGTGCCAGCAGTCCCACCCGGCAGGGAAATCAGCCCCAGCATTTT CASSPTRQGNQPQHF
- TRBJ1-6 TRBV12-3/TRBV12-4 12 - TGTGCCAGCCGGGGAGTCGATTCACCCCTCCACTTT CASRGVDSPLHF
few TRBJ2-2 TRBV5-1 9 - TGCGACGTAGCCGGGGAGCTGTTTTTT CDVAGELFF
- TRBJ2-1 TRBV7-9 14 - TGTGCCAGCAGCTCCTCAACAGGGACCAATGAGCAGTTCTTC CASSSSTGTNEQFF
- TRBJ1-2 TRBV30 15 - TGTGCCGGAACGTCCCTTTTCCAGCTATTCTATGGCTACACCTTC CAGTSLFQLFYGYTF
many TRBJ2-4 TRBV12-3/TRBV12-4 14 TRBD2 TGTGCCAGCAGTTTCCGGGGGGAACTCCACATTCAGTACTTC CASSFRGELHIQYF
- TRBJ1-2 TRBV3-1 14 - TGTGCCAGCAGCCAAGGGATCGAAGGGAGAGGCTACACCTTC CASSQGIEGRGYTF
- TRBJ2-7 TRBV6-2/TRBV6-3 13 TRBD1 TGTGCCAGCATCGGGACAGGGGCCCACGAGCGGTACTTC CASIGTGAHERYF
many TRBJ2-2 TRBV20-1 13 - TGCAGTGCTATACCGCCCGGCACCGGGGAGCTGTTTTTT CSAIPPGTGELFF
few TRBJ2-7 TRBV6-1 15 - TGTGCCAGCAGAACGGACTTGGGGTTAACCTACGAGCAGTACTTC CASRTDLGLTYEQYF
few TRBJ1-6 TRBV14 13 - TGTGCCAGCAGCCTTAGCGACAGCACCCCCCTCCACTTT CASSLSDSTPLHF
few TRBJ1-1 TRBV28 12 - TGTGCCAGCAGTTCTGACCCGCTGGGCGCTTTCTTT CASSSDPLGAFF
few TRBJ2-2 TRBV6-2/TRBV6-3 17 TRBD2 TGTGCCAGCAGACCGACTTGGGGGGGAGCGAACACCGGGGAGCTGTTTTTT CASRPTWGGANTGELFF
- TRBJ1-5 TRBV5-6 14 - TGTGCCAGCAGCCAGTTAAATAGCAATCAGCCCCAGCATTTT CASSQLNSNQPQHF
many TRBJ2-1 TRBV5-1 15 - TGCGCCAGCAGCCCAGGCCGCACTTCCTACAATGAGCAGTTCTTC CASSPGRTSYNEQFF
- TRBJ1-2 TRBV15 15 TRBD1 TGTGCCACCAGCAGAGCCCGGACAGGGGGCTATGGCTACACCTTC CATSRARTGGYGYTF
few TRBJ2-5 TRBV12-3/TRBV12-4 16 TRBD2 TGTGCCAGCACCAGACTCTATGGACTAGTCCAAGAGACCCAGTACTTC CASTRLYGLVQETQYF
many TRBJ2-1 TRBV7-2 13 - TGTGCCAGCAGCTTAGGGCAGGGCGATGAGCAGTTCTTC CASSLGQGDEQFF
- TRBJ2-7 TRBV7-6 15 - TGTGCCAGCAGCTTAGTATCCGAGGGCTCCTACGAGCAGTACTTC CASSLVSEGSYEQYF
- TRBJ2-4 TRBV12-3/TRBV12-4 14 - TGTGCCAGCAGTCCCGAAGGGACCAAAAACATTCAGTACTTC CASSPEGTKNIQYF